This entry lists 13 T cell receptor beta chains sequenced from one sample in a study of T cell repertoires in cytomegalovirus infection. TCRdb reanalysed the reads using MiXCR and keeps one entry per CDR3 protein. The table records some 110,000 distinct CDR3 sequences, about a tenth of them present only once. These receptors' targets are unknown. The sample consisted of PBMCs, sequenced either directly or after in vitro stimulation (not recorded which). The origin of the receptors is a human donor in good health (CMV status not recorded). Some clones in this sample may be carry-over from other donors' samples.

At least ten counts were recorded for this clonotype. The chain employs TRBV7-9 and TRBJ1-1; a possible D gene is TRBD1 (5 bases). Trimming removed 5 bases from V and 4 bases from J, with 14 bases in between. This CDR3 has 14 residues. The germline CDR1 and CDR2 sequences are SEHNR and FQNEAQ (reference sequence). The CDR3 spells CASSRSGGVTEAFF. The CDR3 bases are TGTGCCAGCAGCAGGAGCGGGGGAGTCACTGAAGCTTTCTTT.

J is TRBJ1-2 and V is TRBV15, with no clear D. The V gene lost 0 bases and the J gene lost 7 bases, with 12 bases spanning the gap. The CDR3 covers 14 residues. Germline V lookup: CDR1 LNHNV, CDR2 YYDKDF (reference sequence). The DNA of the CDR3 is TGTGCCACCAGCAGAGATCGAGTAGGGAGTGGCTACACCTTC. Protein product: CATSRDRVGSGYTF.

The chain has TRBV6-2 or TRBV6-3 and TRBJ1-5; 7 nucleotides line up with TRBD1. V lost 6 bases, J lost 3 bases, and 8 bases stayed unmatched. Germline lookup yields CDR1 MNHEY and CDR2 SVGEGT. There are 15 residues in the CDR3. CDR3 in DNA: TGTGCCAGCAGGCGATCGGGACAGACCAATCAGCCCCAGCATTTT. It codes for CASRRSGQTNQPQHF.

This clonotype occurred once. A much bigger clone sits one base away, suggesting this may be a read error. The genes are TRBV7-9 and TRBJ2-3; 8 positions match TRBD2. CDR3 size: 17 residues. Germline loops: CDR1 SEHNR, CDR2 FQNEAQ (reference sequence). Here the CDR3 reads CASSLGDTSGPEDRQYF. CDR3 in DNA: TGTGCCAGCAGCTTAGGTGATACTAGCGGACCAGAGGATAGGCAGTATTTT. Supplemented by reference TRBV7-9 and TRBJ2-3, the full variable domain reads DTGVSQNPRHKITKRGQNVTFRCDPISEHNRLYWYRQTLGQGPEFLTYFQNEAQLEKSRLLSDRFSAERPKGSFSTLEIQRTEQGDSAMYLCASSLGDTSGPEDRQYFGPGTRLTVL.

This clonotype was detected many times. The chain recombines TRBV5-1 with TRBJ2-5, with a weak D call TRBD1 (6 bases). The CDR3 has 13 amino acids. The V gene lost 3 bases and the J gene lost 3 bases, with 9 bases spanning the gap. Per germline, CDR1 SGHRS and CDR2 YFSETQ. CDR3 region: CASSSTGKETQYF. The CDR3 nucleotides read TGCGCCAGCAGCTCCACAGGGAAAGAGACCCAGTACTTC.

This clonotype was seen just once. The J gene is TRBJ1-5, the V gene TRBV6-1; tentatively, D is TRBD1 (5 bases). V lost 1 base and J 5 bases, leaving 12 bases between the germline ends. The CDR3 spans 15 residues. The germline V gene encodes CDR1 MNHNS and CDR2 SASEGT. The CDR3 DNA follows: TGTGCCAGCAGTGAAGTTAAGGACACCTATCAGCCCCAGCATTTT. Protein product: CASSEVKDTYQPQHF.

The chain has TRBV11-2 and TRBJ2-7; 7 nucleotides match TRBD1. The V segment lost 3 bases and the J segment 2 bases; nucleotides outside the gene matches: 4. Per germline, CDR1 SGHAT and CDR2 FQNNGV. The CDR3 has 14 residues. The CDR3, as DNA: TGTGCCAGCAGCTTGGGGACAGTAACCTACGAGCAGTACGTC. This translates into CASSLGTVTYEQYV.

With respect to this clonotype: This may stem from a read error, because a much larger clone lies one nucleotide away. This chain uses TRBV7-3 with TRBJ2-1, with TRBD1 matching 10 bases. CDR3 size: 15 residues. CDR1 SGHTA and CDR2 FQGTGA come from the germline V gene. The CDR3 bases are TGTGCCTGCAGCTCTGGACAGGGGGAATTGGGAGAGCAGTTCTTC. Its translation is CACSSGQGELGEQFF.

This chain connects TRBV7-9 to TRBJ2-2; 10 nucleotides agree with TRBD2. V trimming: 2 bases; J trimming: 5 bases; junction bases outside the gene matches: 8. The CDR3 spans 17 residues. In germline, CDR1 is SEHNR, CDR2 FQNEAQ (reference sequence). DNA of the CDR3: TGTGCCAGCAGCTTATTGCTAGCGGGAGAGGTTACCGGGGAGCTGTTTTTT. Translated: CASSLLLAGEVTGELFF.

This clonotype has at least ten counts. The chain has TRBV24-1 and TRBJ2-3; TRBD2 aligns across 12 bases. Germline V lookup: CDR1 KGHDR, CDR2 SFDVKD. V was pared by 5 bases and J by 2 bases, with 4 bases of the junction left unmatched. The CDR3 totals 16 residues. This CDR3 is CATSGASGRVTDTQYF. In nucleotides, the CDR3 is TGTGCCACCAGTGGGGCTAGCGGGAGGGTCACAGATACGCAGTATTTT.

This clonotype was observed a single time. The rearrangement uses TRBV9 and TRBJ1-4; 8 bases line up with TRBD1. V lost 4 bases to trimming and J lost 4 bases; unmatched junction nucleotides: 6. The germline V gene encodes CDR1 SGDLS and CDR2 YYNGEE. The CDR3 has 15 amino acids. The CDR3 loop reads CASSIRTGINEKLFF. The CDR3 DNA sequence: TGTGCCAGCAGCATCCGGACAGGGATTAATGAAAAACTGTTTTTT.

The chain uses TRBV6-6 and TRBJ1-2, with a possible D match to TRBD1 (5 bases). The CDR3 length is 16 residues. The germline V gene encodes CDR1 MNHNY and CDR2 SVGAGI (reference sequence). Trimming left V 5 bases short and J 0 bases short, with 16 bases between. The CDR3: CASSENGGWPNYGYTF. DNA of the CDR3: TGTGCCAGCAGTGAGAACGGGGGGTGGCCTAACTATGGCTACACCTTC.

This clonotype has a count of ten or more. This CDR3 is CASSFDPGRQPQHF. The CDR3 DNA is TGTGCCAGCAGTTTCGACCCTGGTCGTCAGCCCCAGCATTTT. The V call is TRBV12-3 or TRBV12-4, the J call TRBJ1-5; D remains unclear. The V gene lost 3 bases and the J gene lost 6 bases, with 12 bases spanning the gap. The CDR3 is 14 residues long.